One sample yielded the 25 T cell receptor beta chains listed below, sequenced in a study of cytomegalovirus exposure and HLA in healthy donors. PCR amplification relied on 60 Vbeta primers (plus 13 Jbeta primers). Generated by immunoSEQ multiplex PCR, the TCRdb table keeps only in-frame clones and is missing some. This sample has 200,000 to 250,000 clones, with under 70% found just once. The sequencing sample was made of PBMCs. Receptors originate from a middle-aged man in good health and CMV-seropositive.

This clone was counted between two and nine times. The CDR3: CATSREAAGAVGEQYF. The CDR3 region has the DNA TGTGCCACCAGCAGGGAGGCGGCAGGGGCCGTAGGGGAGCAGTACTTC. J is TRBJ2-7 and V is TRBV15; D may be TRBD1 (6 bases). Germline V CDR1 and CDR2: LNHNV, YYDKDF (reference sequence). V lost 3 bases and J lost 7, with 22 bases in between. The CDR3 is 16 amino acids.

The chain combines TRBV5-1 with TRBJ2-3; 7 bases align to TRBD2. The trim removed 0 bases at V and 0 bases at J, leaving 4 bases unmatched. CDR3 length equals 16 residues. Per germline, CDR1 SGHRS and CDR2 YFSETQ. CDR3 sequence: CASSLVLAVSTDTQYF. CDR3 coding DNA: TGCGCCAGCAGCTTGGTTCTAGCGGTTAGCACAGATACGCAGTATTTT.

This chain connects TRBV2 to TRBJ2-7, with TRBD2 as a possible D gene (6 bases). The CDR3 totals 14 residues. The V end lost 2 bases, the J end lost 5 bases, and 13 bases lay between the germline ends. The germline V gene has CDR1 SNHLY and CDR2 FYNNEI. In DNA form, the CDR3 reads TGTGCCAGCAGTGAATGGAGGGCAGGGAACGAGCAGTACTTC. It translates to CASSEWRAGNEQYF.

The chain joins TRBV10-1 to TRBJ2-1; 7 positions agree with TRBD1. The CDR3 has 16 residues. V gave up 0 bases and J gave up 3 bases; unmatched junction bases: 5. Germline V gene sequence: CDR1 WNHNN, CDR2 SYGVQD (reference sequence). The CDR3 region has the DNA TGCGCCAGCAGTGAGTCGTGTCAGGGGGACTACAATGAGCAGTTCTTC. Translated, it gives CASSESCQGDYNEQFF.

The CDR3 DNA is TGTGCCAGCAGCAATAAATTTAACTATGGCTACACCTTC. This gives the protein CASSNKFNYGYTF. V is TRBV21-1 and J is TRBJ1-2. TRBV21-1 is a pseudogene locus. The CDR3 is 13 amino acids.

This clone appeared a single time. The chain combines TRBV11-2 with TRBJ1-6; a weak D match, TRBD1 (5 bases). CDR1 is SGHAT and CDR2 is FQNNGV in the germline V gene. The CDR3 runs to 15 residues. Between the trimmed V and J ends, which lost 1 base and 10 bases, there was a span of 14 bases. The CDR3 nucleotides are TGTGCCAGCAGCTTAGCGGCAGGGTCAGAATCACCCCTCCACTTT. Its protein is CASSLAAGSESPLHF.

V gene TRBV29-1 combines with J gene TRBJ2-2, with TRBD2 matching over 7 bases. The V segment lost 4 bases and the J segment 0 bases; nucleotides outside the gene matches: 5. The length of the CDR3 is 15 residues. CDR1 and CDR2 (germline): SQVTM, ANQGSEA. As DNA, the CDR3 is TGCAGCGTTGGGGGGGGGTGGGCGAACACCGGGGAGCTGTTTTTT. It is translated as CSVGGGWANTGELFF.

This clone has a handful of counts. Mismatch with germline at one junction end may stem from a read error. The gene calls are TRBV7-9 and TRBJ2-7; TRBD1 agrees at 12 bases. The CDR3 runs to 14 residues. In germline, CDR1 is SEHNR, CDR2 FQNEAQ (reference sequence). As DNA, the CDR3 is TGTTCCAGCAGCTCGGGACAGGGGGCGGGTGAGCAGTACTTC. This gives the protein CSSSSGQGAGEQYF.

Comment on this clone: In the same sample, other DNA sequences code for this CDR3. The chain links TRBV2 to TRBJ2-2; D may be TRBD2 (5 bases). This CDR3 comprises 16 residues. In germline, CDR1 is SNHLY, CDR2 FYNNEI. V was cut by 9 bases and J by 1 base, with 18 bases left in between. CDR3 sequence reads: CASHLGGFVNTGELFF. For the CDR3, the DNA is TGTGCCAGTCACCTGGGCGGGTTTGTGAACACCGGGGAGCTGTTTTTT.

The V call is TRBV27, the J call TRBJ2-3; D perhaps matches TRBD2 (5 bases). Trimming cost V 2 bases and J 6 bases, with 18 bases left between them. From germline, CDR1 is MNHEY and CDR2 SMNVEV (reference sequence). CDR3 length: 16 amino acids. CDR3 loop: CASSLNPSWGEDTQYF. The CDR3 nucleotides are TGTGCCAGCAGTTTAAATCCTAGTTGGGGAGAGGATACGCAGTATTTT.

The rearrangement uses TRBV5-6 and TRBJ2-7; D is perhaps TRBD2 (5 bases). Looked up from germline, CDR1 is SGHDT and CDR2 is YYEEEE. V was clipped by 0 bases and J by 3 bases, with 19 bases between them. This CDR3 is 17 amino acids long. The DNA of the CDR3 is TGTGCCAGCAGCTTGGGTGCTTGGTCTAGCATCGGCTACGAGCAGTACTTC. Encoded protein: CASSLGAWSSIGYEQYF.

The V call is TRBV15, the J call TRBJ2-3; 10 bases align to TRBD2. V trimming: 3 bases; J trimming: 4 bases; junction bases outside the gene matches: 7. This CDR3 comprises 16 residues. In germline, CDR1 is LNHNV, CDR2 YYDKDF (reference sequence). The DNA of the CDR3 is TGTGCCACCAGCAGCAGCCTAGCGGGGGAGGCAGATACGCAGTATTTT. This encodes CATSSSLAGEADTQYF.

The chain links TRBV19 to TRBJ2-3, with D possibly TRBD2 on 6 matching bases. The V gene's germline CDR1 is LNHDA and CDR2 SQIVND (reference sequence). CDR3 size: 15 residues. V was cut by 6 bases and J by 5 bases, with 18 bases left in between. The CDR3 reads CASSAGRGVGDTQYF. The CDR3 nucleotides are TGTGCCAGTAGCGCCGGGAGAGGGGTCGGAGATACGCAGTATTTT. The entire variable domain, with the rest obtained from reference TRBV19 and TRBJ2-3, is as follows: DGGITQSPKYLFRKEGQNVTLSCEQNLNHDAMYWYRQDPGQGLRLIYYSQIVNDFQKGDIAEGYSVSREKKESFPLTVTSAQKNPTAFYLCASSAGRGVGDTQYFGPGTRLTVL.

The chain links TRBV2 to TRBJ2-1; D unresolved. Per germline, CDR1 SNHLY and CDR2 FYNNEI. V lost 1 base to trimming and J lost 12 bases, with 7 bases between them. The CDR3 sequence is 11 residues long. The CDR3 sequence is CASSEGGVQFF. The CDR3 coding sequence is TGTGCCAGCAGTGAAGGCGGTGTGCAGTTCTTC.

This chain joins TRBV27 and TRBJ2-1; no clear D gene. V was clipped by 0 bases and J by 0 bases, with 6 bases between them. The CDR3 is made up of 15 amino acids. The V gene's germline CDR1 is MNHEY and CDR2 SMNVEV (reference sequence). CDR3 coding DNA: TGTGCCAGCAGTTTATCGGAGAGCTCCTACAATGAGCAGTTCTTC. Translating it yields CASSLSESSYNEQFF.

This clone was found a few times. V and J are TRBV9 and TRBJ2-2, with D possibly TRBD1 on 5 matching bases. CDR3 length: 15 residues. The germline V and J ends were trimmed by 4 bases and 0 bases, with 10 bases remaining between them. Germline loops: CDR1 SGDLS, CDR2 YYNGEE. The CDR3 loop is CASSRGGANTGELFF. The CDR3 nucleotides read TGTGCCAGCAGCAGGGGCGGTGCGAACACCGGGGAGCTGTTTTTT.

The genes are TRBV5-6 and TRBJ1-2, with D maybe TRBD1 (5 bases). Per germline, CDR1 SGHDT and CDR2 YYEEEE. The V gene lost 3 bases and the J gene lost 8 bases, with 20 bases spanning the gap. The CDR3 spans 15 residues. CDR3 loop: CASSSGAGEGLGYTF. The CDR3 DNA follows: TGTGCCAGCAGCTCTGGGGCTGGGGAGGGACTGGGCTACACCTTC.

The chain employs TRBV10-3 and TRBJ2-2; 8 positions agree with TRBD2. The ends lost 6 bases at V and 3 bases at J; junction bases unmatched: 6. The CDR3 extends over 15 amino acids. CDR1 is ENHRY, CDR2 SYGVKD, per germline. CDR3 sequence (DNA): TGTGCCATCAGCCCCGGGACTAGGGACACCGGGGAGCTGTTTTTT. It specifies CAISPGTRDTGELFF.

The rearrangement links TRBV7-8 to TRBJ1-6; D possibly corresponds to TRBD1 (6 bases). CDR1 is SGHVS, CDR2 FQNEAQ, per germline. Trimming pared 6 bases from V and 5 bases from J, leaving 11 bases between. The CDR3 length is 14 residues. In DNA form, the CDR3 reads TGTGCCAGCAGGTACAGGGACCATAATTCACCCCTCCACTTT. It codes for CASRYRDHNSPLHF.

The chain couples TRBV10-3 to TRBJ2-2; 10 nucleotides line up with TRBD1. The CDR3 runs 16 residues. After removal of 5 bases from V and 0 bases from J, the junction contained 3 bases not matched to a gene. The V gene's germline CDR1 is ENHRY and CDR2 SYGVKD. The CDR3 coding sequence is TGTGCCATCAGTCCTGGGACAGGGGCGAACACCGGGGAGCTGTTTTTT. Amino acids: CAISPGTGANTGELFF.

This clone was counted a few times. This chain connects TRBV27 to TRBJ1-2, with TRBD1 as a possible D gene (5 bases). The CDR3 sequence is 16 residues long. V gave up 5 bases and J gave up 8 bases, with 24 bases separating them. Germline-derived CDR1 and CDR2 are MNHEY and SMNVEV (reference sequence). DNA of the CDR3: TGTGCCAGCAGTCCAGGCCCGAGGGACGGGGGAGGAGGCTACACCTTC. Its translation is CASSPGPRDGGGGYTF.

The V and J genes are TRBV6-5 and TRBJ2-7; D might be TRBD1 (5 bases). V was cut by 4 bases and J by 4 bases, with 11 bases left in between. The CDR3 loop spans 13 amino acids. The germline gives CDR1 MNHEY, CDR2 SVGAGI. In DNA, the CDR3 is TGTGCCAGCAGTTTCGGTGGGGCGTACGAGCAGTACTTC. Translating gives CASSFGGAYEQYF.

A few counts support this clone. V usage is TRBV27 and J usage is TRBJ1-5; no clear D gene. CDR3 size: 15 residues. In germline, CDR1 is MNHEY, CDR2 SMNVEV (reference sequence). The V end was cut by 1 base, the J end by 1 base, with 8 bases between. DNA for the CDR3: TGTGCCAGCAGTTTATTTGGGGAGAGCAATCAGCCCCAGCATTTT. It translates to CASSLFGESNQPQHF.

This clone occurred a few times. The CDR3 nucleotides are TGTGCCAGCAGCCGGGGACAGGAGAACTATGGCTACACCTTC. Encoded protein: CASSRGQENYGYTF. This chain uses TRBV5-6 with TRBJ1-2, with 8 nucleotides matching TRBD1. The CDR3 sequence is 14 residues long. Losses at the gene ends were 4 bases for V and 2 bases for J; bases not matched to a gene: 4. Germline V gene sequence: CDR1 SGHDT, CDR2 YYEEEE.

This chain links TRBV7-9 with TRBJ1-2, with D maybe TRBD1 (5 bases). This CDR3 is 13 amino acids long. The germline CDR1 and CDR2 sequences are SEHNR and FQNEAQ (reference sequence). V gave up 3 bases and J gave up 6 bases, with 11 bases separating them. CDR3 region: CASSFLQGDGYTF. The CDR3, as DNA: TGTGCCAGCAGCTTTTTGCAGGGTGATGGCTACACCTTC.